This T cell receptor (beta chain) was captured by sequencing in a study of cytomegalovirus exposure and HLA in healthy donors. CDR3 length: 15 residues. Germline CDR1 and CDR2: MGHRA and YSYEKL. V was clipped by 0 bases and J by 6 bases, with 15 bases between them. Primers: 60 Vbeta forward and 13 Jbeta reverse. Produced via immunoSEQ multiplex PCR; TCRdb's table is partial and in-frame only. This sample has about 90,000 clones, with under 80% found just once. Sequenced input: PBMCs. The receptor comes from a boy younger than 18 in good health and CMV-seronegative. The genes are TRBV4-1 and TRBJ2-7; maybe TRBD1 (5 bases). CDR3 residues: CASSQDGQGRTEQYF. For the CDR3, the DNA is TGCGCCAGCAGCCAAGATGGCCAGGGAAGGACCGAGCAGTACTTC.